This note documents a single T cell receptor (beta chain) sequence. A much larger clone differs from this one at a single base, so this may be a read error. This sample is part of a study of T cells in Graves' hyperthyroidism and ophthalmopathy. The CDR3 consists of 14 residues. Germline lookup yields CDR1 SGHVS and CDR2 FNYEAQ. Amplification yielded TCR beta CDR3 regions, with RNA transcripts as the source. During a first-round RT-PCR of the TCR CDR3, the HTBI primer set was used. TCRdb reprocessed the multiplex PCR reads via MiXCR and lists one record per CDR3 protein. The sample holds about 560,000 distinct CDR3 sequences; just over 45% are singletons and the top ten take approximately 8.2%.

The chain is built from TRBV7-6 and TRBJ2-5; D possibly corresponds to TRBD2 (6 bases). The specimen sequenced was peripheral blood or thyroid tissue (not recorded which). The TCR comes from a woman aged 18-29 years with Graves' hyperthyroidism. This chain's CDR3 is CASSLLGGQETLYF. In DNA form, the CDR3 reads TGTGCCAGCAGCTTATTAGGAGGGCAAGAGACCCTGTACTTC.